This TCR beta chain is drawn from a study of blood T cell repertoires in COVID-19 (dated by TCRdb to the early 2020s). Concerning the study at large: Collaborator samples came from the United States, Italy and Spain and covered acute and convalescent phases of COVID-19. The dataset comprised deeply sampled blood TCRbeta repertoires from subjects exposed to, actively infected with, or recovered from COVID-19. The samples were drawn from the first 160 participants of the ongoing ImmuneRACE study and from 1,254 subjects provided by 6 global collaborators. The prospective study material was composed of cDNA or gDNA derived from T cells, B-cell-depleted T cells, or PBMCs. Where available, HLA class I and class II types were taken from metadata supplied by the sample provider and were not determined by assay-based typing. The sample metadata nearly always contained a de-identified subject ID, COVID-19 status, age in years and sex. The repertoires were made available in a free public database intended to serve as a resource for research on the immune response to SARS-CoV-2. Broad study findings and their caveats: The quantity of clinical and demographic metadata differed by source and by participant and was supplied without curation.

CDR1 and CDR2 were assigned from the germline V gene as MNHEY and SVGAGI. The cysteine opens and the phenylalanine closes a CDR3 of 15 amino acids. CDR3 DNA only is kept here, 45 bases in frame from base 1. V drops 2 bases and J drops 9 bases, leaving 17 bases in between. Participants in the prospective study were aged roughly 18 to 100 years, lived in 20 to 25 United States geographic areas, and enrolled through a virtual design. Cohort assignment in the prospective study relied on participant-reported clinical history from a screening survey and a study questionnaire. In the prospective study, mobile phlebotomists collected whole blood, serum and a nasopharyngeal or oropharyngeal swab from each participant. Prospective study participants could optionally give additional blood draws and questionnaires over a 2-month period. Before DNA extraction, blood samples from the prospective study were shipped at room temperature or frozen.

As for this clone: It lacks a known antigen. No quality values exist for individual bases; no much larger clone is one base distant.

The immunoSEQ Assay, a bias-controlled multiplex PCR, was used to amplify TCRbeta CDR3 regions from genomic DNA. On the study's bioinformatics: Nucleated cell counts per sample were estimated from amplification of reference gene primers within the assay. To quantify the absolute abundance of each unique TCRbeta CDR3 rearrangement, sequence reads were collapsed and filtered. For each sample, productive Simpson clonality was calculated by taking the square root of Simpson's diversity index across productive rearrangements. TCRdb mirrors the immuneACCESS table, restricted to in-frame sequences. Some clones are absent from its copies; in checked studies, under half trace to an unresolved V gene, and the reason for the others is unknown. V and J calls and clone size come straight from that table; D and trimming were deduced from the DNA. For this sample the table gives 200,000 to 250,000 clones, of which more than 70% were detected only once. The ten largest clones add up to 7.4% of the sample.

The sequenced material came from PBMCs or T cells enriched from blood (not recorded which). The rearrangement combines TRBV6-5 with TRBJ2-1, with TRBD1 as a weak D call on 6 bases. The TCR sequence derives from a woman in her 40s with acute COVID-19. The CDR3 corresponds to CASSYNGQPRGEQFF. The DNA sequence is TGTGCCAGCAGTTACAACGGACAGCCTAGGGGTGAGCAGTTCTTC.